Given below is one T cell receptor beta chain in context. This clonotype was observed at least ten times. Its antigen remains undetermined. No much larger clone exists at a distance of one base, and base qualities are not known. Library preparation used multiplex PCR. Sequencing was performed on an Illumina HiSeq 4000. CDR3 regions were amplified by Arm-PCR with iRepertoire HTBI primers to construct TCR beta libraries. Gel purification was performed on PCR products prior to sequencing. In the original analysis: Across samples, roughly 60 TRBV and 13 to 15 TRBJ segments were identified and used for gene usage analysis of CDR3 amino acid clonotypes. Filtered high-quality paired reads were merged into contigs using COPE and FqMerger. BLAST was used to align contigs to IMGT TRBV, TRBD and TRBJ reference genes, with CDR3 defined following IMGT. Highly expanded clones were defined as clonotypes with a frequency above 0.1%. Repertoire diversity was measured by Shannon entropy, and V-J evenness by the Gini coefficient. A clonotype was considered public if more than one individual shared it. Through fastp at Q25 and MiXCR, TCRdb rebuilt clones from the public reads, retaining in-frame beta chains. Each record represents a unique CDR3 protein, reported with the most common genes and DNA among its rows. The V and J calls, along with clone size, are taken from TCRdb and not from the paper's own processing. The table for this sample lists 360,000 or so distinct CDR3 sequences; approximately 12% of them were counted only once. Jointly, the top ten make up approximately 20% of the sample.

These data belong to a study of regulatory T cells in long-lasting Graves disease (dated by TCRdb to the early 2020s). About the study as a whole: In the newly diagnosed Graves' disease group, patients had been taking antithyroid drugs for less than 3 months. Peripheral blood TCR sequencing and RNA sequencing compared persistent Graves' disease patients with newly diagnosed Graves' disease patients. The study was registered as a clinical trial and conducted in China. TCR sequencing covered roughly 13 persistent and approximately 20 newly diagnosed Graves' disease patients, around 33 samples in total.

The time point label on this specimen signifies: newly diagnosed GD, antithyroid drugs for less than 3 months. For both TCR sequencing and RNA sequencing, RNA was extracted from PBMCs in TRIzol. The diagnosis of Graves' disease followed American Thyroid Association guidelines. Patients for the study were recruited at an endocrinology department in Xi'an, China. Each patient gave about 9.1 milliliters of peripheral blood, collected in an EDTA anticoagulant tube. PBMCs were isolated by Ficoll Paque Plus density gradient separation without further T cell sorting. An Agilent 2100 Bioanalyzer and agarose gel were used to assess RNA quality, and a NanoDrop 2000 was used to measure RNA concentration. From the germline V gene, CDR1 is KGHDR and CDR2 is SFDVKD. V is shortened by 5 bases, J by 7 bases, and the region joining them spans 16 bases. The CDR3 runs 14 residues from the cysteine to the phenylalanine. Just the 42-base CDR3 DNA is kept, in frame starting at base 1.

The paper as a whole reports these results and caveats: Persistent Graves' disease patients showed lower TCR Shannon entropy and fewer highly expanded clones than newly diagnosed patients, suggesting clonal expansion. Patients with persistent disease shared more public clonotypes (around 2,500) than newly diagnosed patients did (approximately 970). Preferential use of TRBV28, TRBJ1-2 and TRBJ2-5 was observed in persistent disease, whereas TRBV20-1 and TRBJ2-1 were favored in newly diagnosed disease. Peripheral blood alone was examined, since thyroid tissue, which constituted the primary lesion, could not be accessed. As a limitation, the authors acknowledged that the small sample size may reduce accuracy. Sequencing and analysis were limited to the TCR beta chain.

This sample was shared with a second study, whose subject was T cells in Graves' hyperthyroidism and ophthalmopathy. The second study, in turn, reports: A patient counted as having stable Graves' hyperthyroidism if no progression to ophthalmopathy occurred over 18 months of follow-up. Hyperthyroidism patients were newly diagnosed, with disease duration under 2 months, and aged 18 to 65 years. Patients with uncontrolled infections, other autoimmune diseases, pregnancy or lactation were excluded. Diagnoses relied on clinical symptoms, serum thyroxine and TRAb, thyroid ultrasound and orbital computed tomography. The TCR CDR3 was subjected to a first round of RT-PCR using the HTBI primer set and the Qiagen OneStep RT-PCR kit. Most expanded thyroid clonotypes (frequency above 0.001) were also found in blood, which suggests that blood repertoires may mirror thyroid immune responses. A 13 V-J signature model separated ophthalmopathy from stable hyperthyroidism, with roughly 88% sensitivity and 81.08% specificity in cross-validation and 80%/75% in testing. In validation, the model predicted progression to ophthalmopathy a median of about 6 months before onset, with about 67% sensitivity and about 72% specificity. A discovery cohort of approximately 97 patients, about 40 with Graves' ophthalmopathy and about 58 with stable Graves' hyperthyroidism, was used to find distinguishing TCR V-J signatures. Prospective prediction of ophthalmopathy was tested in an independent validation cohort of 18 to 20 hyperthyroidism patients and 17 patients who later progressed to ophthalmopathy. The 100 discovery patients were divided at random into training and test sets in a 7:3 ratio. The study also compared thyroid tissue and blood T-cell repertoires from a handful of Graves' hyperthyroidism patients. Once sampling was done, hyperthyroidism patients were given methimazole at a starting dose of 30 mg daily, whereas ophthalmopathy patients were given high-dose intravenous methylprednisolone. The libraries were constructed in a second round of multiplex PCR and then size-selected and purified. Sequencing of the libraries was done on an Illumina HiSeq2000 using paired-end 100 bp reads. SOAPnuke was used to process the raw data, with reads discarded if the reads contained adapters or uncalled bases, had a mean Phred below 15, or lacked an exact constant-primer or identifier match. High-quality paired reads were merged using COPE v1.2.5, and each unique nucleotide sequence was defined as a clonotype. MiTCR v1.1 was used to align the clonotypes against IMGT TRBV, TRBD and TRBJ reference segments. The analysis was restricted to V-J combinations with a frequency above 0.0001, which together covered just over 98% of the repertoires. The TCS score was defined as F50 (clonal expansion) divided by E x V (chaos), with BLOSUM62-based TCRdist calculated between CDR3 peptides within each V-J. Welch's t-statistics and random forest reduced fewer than 550 V-J features to 13, which were used in a naive Bayes classifier (R e1071). No statistical method was used to fix the sample size in advance, and group allocation was not hidden from the investigators. According to the paper, TCR Vbeta CDR3 sequencing was carried out on over 130 peripheral blood samples, which came from approximately 43 ophthalmopathy, about 75 hyperthyroidism and about 17 progressor patients.

The origin of this receptor is a woman between 18 and 30 years old with Graves disease. Donor details come from another sample of the same person, matched by shared clones. Specimen: peripheral blood mononuclear cells (PBMCs), collected at new diagnosis, from a patient treated with antithyroid drugs. The chain was built from TRBV24-1 and TRBJ1-2, with TRBD1 perhaps the D gene, on 6 matching bases. The DNA sequence is given as TGTGCCACCAGTGGTACAGGGATTGCCGGTGGCTACACCTTC. Translated, it reads CATSGTGIAGGYTF.